The 27 T cell receptor beta chains listed next were all sequenced from one sample in a study of T cell changes during pregnancy in multiple sclerosis. TCRdb keeps only in-frame clones here, not all; method: immunoSEQ multiplex PCR. The sample consists of around 95,000 clones, around 92% of them appearing once. The sample in question was peripheral blood, obtained after pregnancy. The source of these receptors is a female donor with multiple sclerosis, enrolled in a pregnancy study.

The chain is built from TRBV27 and TRBJ2-1, with D possibly being TRBD1 (6 bases). The length of the CDR3 is 14 residues. Looked up from germline, CDR1 is MNHEY and CDR2 is SMNVEV (reference sequence). With 2 bases removed from V and 6 bases from J, the gap between germline ends came to 11 bases. CDR3 DNA sequence: TGTGCCAGCAGTTTACGTGAACAGGGCAATGAGCAGTTCTTC. As protein: CASSLREQGNEQFF.

V gene TRBV2 combines with J gene TRBJ2-5, with D possibly being TRBD2 (7 bases). The CDR3 is 14 amino acids. Germline values: CDR1 SNHLY, CDR2 FYNNEI. The V gene lost 8 bases and the J gene lost 4 bases, with 17 bases spanning the gap. The CDR3 DNA reads as TGTGCCAGCGAGGTGGGGGGGGCCGGAGAGACCCAGTACTTC. Amino acid sequence: CASEVGGAGETQYF.

This rearrangement joins TRBV27 to TRBJ1-1, with D perhaps matching TRBD1 (5 bases). V lost 3 bases and J lost 1, with 9 bases in between. The CDR3 has 14 residues. Germline V lookup: CDR1 MNHEY, CDR2 SMNVEV (reference sequence). The CDR3 region has the DNA TGTGCCAGCAGTTTTTGGGGCACGAACACTGAAGCTTTCTTT. It encodes CASSFWGTNTEAFF.

The chain uses TRBV7-2 and TRBJ2-2, with 8 bases fitting TRBD1. V was pared by 0 bases and J by 4 bases, with 7 bases of the junction left unmatched. The CDR3 totals 17 residues. Per the germline V gene, CDR1 is SGHTA and CDR2 is FQGNSA. The CDR3 reads CASSLALGQGSTGELFF. CDR3 DNA sequence: TGTGCCAGCAGCTTAGCGCTAGGACAGGGTTCCACCGGGGAGCTGTTTTTT.

The chain joins TRBV10-1 to TRBJ1-6; 9 bases are a match to TRBD1. The ends lost 9 bases at V and 9 bases at J; junction bases unmatched: 9. The germline V gene encodes CDR1 WNHNN and CDR2 SYGVQD (reference sequence). The CDR3 runs to 14 residues. In nucleotides, the CDR3 is TGCGCCAGAATTCGGGACAGGGTTTGTTCACCCCTCCACTTT. It is translated as CARIRDRVCSPLHF.

The gene calls are TRBV7-2 and TRBJ1-1; D is perhaps TRBD1 (6 bases). V was cut by 5 bases and J by 5 bases, with 15 bases left in between. The CDR3 runs 14 residues. In germline, CDR1 is SGHTA, CDR2 FQGNSA. CDR3 sequence reads: CASSPRVGATEAFF. DNA for the CDR3: TGTGCCAGCAGCCCCAGGGTGGGGGCGACTGAAGCTTTCTTT.

This clone was found once. V is TRBV23-1 and J is TRBJ2-7; 9 bases are a match to TRBD1. TRBV23-1 is identified as an open reading frame with a role that is uncertain. Unmatched junction bases numbered 8, after V lost 0 bases and J lost 2 bases. The CDR3 extends over 17 amino acids. The CDR3 nucleotides are TGCGCCAGCAGTCAATCCCTACTGGACAGGGGAGCCTACGAGCAGTACTTC. Encoded protein: CASSQSLLDRGAYEQYF.

This clone has just a few counts. This chain connects TRBV4-2 to TRBJ1-4; tentatively, D is TRBD1 (5 bases). The CDR3 extends over 15 amino acids. Per germline, CDR1 LGHNA and CDR2 YNFKEQ. Deletions cut 0 bases from V and 10 bases from J, with 15 bases between. The CDR3 bases are TGTGCCAGCAGCCAAGATCCAGGGAGGGTACGAAAACTGTTTTTT. Translated: CASSQDPGRVRKLFF.

J is TRBJ2-7 and V is TRBV4-1; D remains ambiguous. The V end lost 0 bases, the J end lost 3 bases, and 9 bases lay between the germline ends. The CDR3 totals 14 residues. Germline V CDR1 and CDR2: MGHRA, YSYEKL. The CDR3, as DNA: TGCGCCAGCAGCCAAGAAGGCCCGGGCTACGAGCAGTACTTC. It encodes CASSQEGPGYEQYF.

The V gene is TRBV28, the J gene TRBJ1-1; perhaps TRBD1 as D (5 bases). The V end was cut by 4 bases, the J end by 1 base, with 16 bases between. CDR1 is MDHEN and CDR2 is SYDVKM in the germline V gene. The CDR3 length is 16 residues. The CDR3 sequence: CASSSLNLQGNTEAFF. CDR3 bases: TGTGCCAGCAGTTCCCTCAACCTCCAGGGGAACACTGAAGCTTTCTTT.

The rearrangement links TRBV29-1 to TRBJ1-2; the D is unclear. Trimming left V 5 bases short and J 7 bases short, with 14 bases between. Germline CDR1 SQVTM, CDR2 ANQGSEA. The CDR3 consists of 12 residues. CDR3 amino acids: CSVYSGDGGYTF. DNA of the CDR3: TGCAGCGTTTATTCCGGGGATGGTGGCTACACCTTC.

The rearrangement joins TRBV5-1 to TRBJ2-5, with a possible D match to TRBD2 (6 bases). The V gene's germline CDR1 is SGHRS and CDR2 YFSETQ. The length of the CDR3 is 14 residues. With 4 bases removed from V and 2 bases from J, the gap between germline ends came to 12 bases. CDR3 bases: TGCGCCAGCAGCGCGGGACTTTTACAAGAGACCCAGTACTTC. This translates into CASSAGLLQETQYF.

V and J are TRBV18 and TRBJ1-1, with TRBD1 as a possible D gene (6 bases). Germline assignment: CDR1 KGHSH and CDR2 LQKENI. The CDR3 spans 18 residues. Deletions cut 2 bases from V and 0 bases from J, with 19 bases between. CDR3 DNA sequence: TGTGCCAGCTCACCATACGAGTCGGGAACAGGGATGAACACTGAAGCTTTCTTT. This translates into CASSPYESGTGMNTEAFF.

The J gene is TRBJ1-2, the V gene TRBV6-1; D call uncertain. The CDR3 spans 15 residues. In germline, CDR1 is MNHNS, CDR2 SASEGT. Deletions cut 5 bases from V and 3 bases from J, with 16 bases between. In nucleotides, the CDR3 is TGTGCCAGCAGTTCAATTTCGGCAGGTGACTATGGCTACACCTTC. Its protein is CASSSISAGDYGYTF.

The chain has TRBV28 and TRBJ2-5, with 10 positions matching TRBD2. Unmatched junction bases numbered 9, after V lost 6 bases and J lost 2 bases. The CDR3 is 16 amino acids. In germline, CDR1 is MDHEN, CDR2 SYDVKM. CDR3 in amino acids: CASSLGLAASQETQYF. The CDR3, as DNA: TGTGCCAGCAGCTTAGGACTAGCGGCCTCTCAAGAGACCCAGTACTTC.

In its sample, this clone was seen once. V gene TRBV6-1 combines with J gene TRBJ2-7, with D uncertain. Germline V gene lookup returns CDR1 MNHNS and CDR2 SASEGT. The V end was cut by 7 bases, the J end by 6 bases, with 16 bases between. The CDR3 extends over 13 amino acids. As DNA, the CDR3 is TGTGCCAGCACCCAAGGCGAGGCTGGCGAGCAGTACTTC. As protein: CASTQGEAGEQYF.

The chain links TRBV29-1 to TRBJ2-7; TRBD2 aligns across 7 bases. The ends lost 4 bases at V and 3 bases at J; junction bases unmatched: 6. Germline CDR1 is SQVTM and CDR2 is ANQGSEA. The CDR3 sequence is 13 residues long. The CDR3 DNA is TGCAGCGTTGGGGGCGGGGGAAACTACGAGCAGTACTTC. Its protein product is CSVGGGGNYEQYF.

This chain uses TRBV5-4 with TRBJ2-5; no clear D. The CDR3 is 14 amino acids. V was shortened by 0 bases and J by 3 bases, with 9 bases between the two germline ends. Germline loops: CDR1 SGHNT, CDR2 YYREEE (reference sequence). The CDR3, as DNA: TGTGCCAGCAGCTTGGCCGCAGGAAAAGAGACCCAGTACTTC. This translates into CASSLAAGKETQYF.

The J gene is TRBJ1-1, the V gene TRBV7-6; D not resolved. Germline CDR1 reads SGHVS; CDR2 reads FNYEAQ. V was shortened by 0 bases and J by 2 bases, with 4 bases between the two germline ends. The CDR3 is made up of 13 amino acids. The CDR3 DNA follows: TGTGCCAGCAGCTTAGCCAGAAACACTGAAGCTTTCTTT. Its translation: CASSLARNTEAFF. Based on the CDR3 plus reference TRBV7-6 and TRBJ1-1, the full variable domain is GAGVSQSPRYKVTKRGQDVALRCDPISGHVSLYWYRQALGQGPEFLTYFNYEAQQDKSGLPNDRFSAERPEGSISTLTIQRTEQRDSAMYRCASSLARNTEAFFGQGTRLTVV.

The chain is built from TRBV29-1 and TRBJ1-2, with D perhaps TRBD1 (6 bases). Trimming left V 3 bases short and J 4 bases short, with 12 bases between. The CDR3 is made up of 13 amino acids. Looked up from germline, CDR1 is SQVTM and CDR2 is ANQGSEA. CDR3 in amino acids: CSVEVQGGYGYTF. CDR3 nucleotides: TGCAGCGTTGAGGTACAGGGTGGCTATGGCTACACCTTC. The complete variable domain, with remaining parts taken from reference TRBV29-1 and TRBJ1-2, reads SAVISQKPSRDICQRGTSLTIQCQVDSQVTMMFWYRQQPGQSLTLIATANQGSEATYESGFVIDKFPISRPNLTFSTLTVSNMSPEDSSIYLCSVEVQGGYGYTFGSGTRLTVV.

V is TRBV5-1 and J is TRBJ1-1; D call uncertain. Looked up from germline, CDR1 is SGHRS and CDR2 is YFSETQ. With 5 bases removed from V and 4 bases from J, the gap between germline ends came to 15 bases. The CDR3 consists of 14 residues. CDR3 sequence (DNA): TGCGCCAGCAGTCAAACCGGGAGGAGCACTGAAGCTTTCTTT. This gives the protein CASSQTGRSTEAFF. The complete variable domain, with remaining parts taken from reference TRBV5-1 and TRBJ1-1, reads KAGVTQTPRYLIKTRGQQVTLSCSPISGHRSVSWYQQTPGQGLQFLFEYFSETQRNKGNFPGRFSGRQFSNSRSEMNVSTLELGDSALYLCASSQTGRSTEAFFGQGTRLTVV.

This chain links TRBV11-2 with TRBJ2-2; 7 nucleotides agree with TRBD1. The CDR3 totals 15 residues. The V and J ends lost 2 bases and 5 bases, in that order; junction bases with no gene match: 5. Germline values: CDR1 SGHAT, CDR2 FQNNGV. This CDR3 reads CASSLWGRGTGELFF. Written as DNA, the CDR3 is TGTGCCAGCAGCTTATGGGGCAGGGGGACCGGGGAGCTGTTTTTT.

The rearrangement uses TRBV28 and TRBJ2-5; 12 nucleotides match TRBD2. This CDR3 has 15 amino acids. V dropped 4 bases and J dropped 5; count of bases not matched to a gene: 5. Germline V gene lookup returns CDR1 MDHEN and CDR2 SYDVKM. This CDR3 is CASSSTSGRLETQYF. The CDR3 nucleotides read TGTGCCAGCAGTTCGACTAGCGGGAGACTCGAGACCCAGTACTTC.

This sequence joins TRBV7-9 and TRBJ2-1; D is unresolved. The CDR3 is 14 amino acids. Trimming pared 5 bases from V and 3 bases from J, leaving 11 bases between. Germline CDR1 reads SEHNR; CDR2 reads FQNEAQ (reference sequence). CDR3 amino acids: CASSPGTLYNEQFF. Here the CDR3 DNA reads TGTGCCAGCAGCCCAGGAACCCTCTACAATGAGCAGTTCTTC.

This sequence joins TRBV4-3 and TRBJ2-1, with 10 bases aligning to TRBD2. Germline assignment: CDR1 LGHNA and CDR2 YSLEER. Unmatched junction bases numbered 5, after V lost 0 bases and J lost 0 bases. The length of the CDR3 is 18 residues. This chain's CDR3 is CASSQDPASGGSYNEQFF. CDR3 nucleotide sequence: TGCGCCAGCAGCCAAGACCCAGCTAGCGGGGGCTCCTACAATGAGCAGTTCTTC.

This clone was picked up one time. The gene calls are TRBV4-1 and TRBJ2-1; the D is unclear. This CDR3 has 14 amino acids. Germline assignment: CDR1 MGHRA and CDR2 YSYEKL. The germline V and J ends were trimmed by 6 bases and 3 bases, with 12 bases remaining between them. This CDR3 is CASSIAHLYNEQFF. As DNA, the CDR3 is TGCGCCAGCAGTATAGCACACCTCTACAATGAGCAGTTCTTC.

The CDR3: CASSPDSTGGWYEQYF. CDR3 nucleotide sequence: TGTGCCAGCAGCCCGGATTCGACAGGGGGCTGGTACGAGCAGTACTTC. This sequence joins TRBV7-3 and TRBJ2-7; 10 nucleotides line up with TRBD1. The CDR3 consists of 16 residues. V lost 5 bases and J lost 4; bases outside the gene matches: 11. Germline V CDR1 and CDR2: SGHTA, FQGTGA.